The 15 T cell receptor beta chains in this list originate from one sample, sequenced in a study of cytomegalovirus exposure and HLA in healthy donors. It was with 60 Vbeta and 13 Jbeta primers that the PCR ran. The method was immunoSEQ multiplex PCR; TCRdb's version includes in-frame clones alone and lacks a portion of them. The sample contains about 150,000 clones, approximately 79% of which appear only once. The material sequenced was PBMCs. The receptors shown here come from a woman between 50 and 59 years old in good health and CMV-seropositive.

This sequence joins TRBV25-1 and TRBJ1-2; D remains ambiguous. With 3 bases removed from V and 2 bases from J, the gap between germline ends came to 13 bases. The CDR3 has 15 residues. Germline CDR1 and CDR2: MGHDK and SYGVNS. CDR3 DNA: TGTGCCAGCAGTGACCCGAGAGGAATAAACTATGGCTACACCTTC. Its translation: CASSDPRGINYGYTF.

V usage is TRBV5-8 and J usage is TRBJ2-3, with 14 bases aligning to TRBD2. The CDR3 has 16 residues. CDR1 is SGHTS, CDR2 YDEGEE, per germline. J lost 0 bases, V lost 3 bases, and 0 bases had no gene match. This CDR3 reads CASSWTSGGSTDTQYF. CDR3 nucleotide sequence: TGTGCCAGCAGCTGGACTAGCGGGGGGAGCACAGATACGCAGTATTTT.

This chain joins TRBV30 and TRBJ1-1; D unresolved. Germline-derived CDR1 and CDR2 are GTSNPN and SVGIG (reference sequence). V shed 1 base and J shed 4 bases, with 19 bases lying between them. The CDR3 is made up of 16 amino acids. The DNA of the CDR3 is TGTGCCTGGAGTGCCCCGGTTGATGGCAGGCGCACTGAAGCTTTCTTT. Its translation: CAWSAPVDGRRTEAFF.

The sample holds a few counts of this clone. Here the CDR3 reads CASSRGSNQPQHF. As DNA, the CDR3 is TGTGCCAGCAGTAGGGGGAGCAATCAGCCCCAGCATTTT. This rearrangement joins TRBV6-5 to TRBJ1-5; TRBD1 might be the D (6 bases). Germline CDR1 MNHEY, CDR2 SVGAGI. The CDR3 totals 13 residues. V lost 5 bases to trimming and J lost 1 base, with 6 bases between them.

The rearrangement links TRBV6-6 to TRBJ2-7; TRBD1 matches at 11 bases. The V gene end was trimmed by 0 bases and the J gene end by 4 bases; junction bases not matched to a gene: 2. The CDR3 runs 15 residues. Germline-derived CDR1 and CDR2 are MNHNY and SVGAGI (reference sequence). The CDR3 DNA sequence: TGTGCCAGCAGTTACTCCCGGGACAGGGGGTACGAGCAGTACTTC. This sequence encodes CASSYSRDRGYEQYF.

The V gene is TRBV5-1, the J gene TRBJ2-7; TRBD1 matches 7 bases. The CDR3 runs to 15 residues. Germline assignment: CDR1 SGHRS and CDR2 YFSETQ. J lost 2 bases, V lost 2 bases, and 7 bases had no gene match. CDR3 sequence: CASSFMAGGPYEQYF. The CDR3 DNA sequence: TGCGCCAGCAGCTTTATGGCAGGGGGACCCTACGAGCAGTACTTC.

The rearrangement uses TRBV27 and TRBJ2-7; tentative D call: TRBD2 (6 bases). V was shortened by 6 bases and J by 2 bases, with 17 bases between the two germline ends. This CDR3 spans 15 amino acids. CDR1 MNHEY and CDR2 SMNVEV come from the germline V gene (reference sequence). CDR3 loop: CASRDPGLWPYEQYF. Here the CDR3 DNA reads TGTGCCAGCAGGGATCCGGGACTTTGGCCCTACGAGCAGTACTTC.

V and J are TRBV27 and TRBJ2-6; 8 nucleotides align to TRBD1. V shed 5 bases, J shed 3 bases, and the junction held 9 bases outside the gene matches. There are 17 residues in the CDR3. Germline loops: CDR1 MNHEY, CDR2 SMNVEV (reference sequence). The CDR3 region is CASSPGQGRYGANVLTF. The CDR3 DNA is TGTGCCAGCAGTCCCGGACAGGGTAGATATGGGGCCAACGTCCTGACTTTC.

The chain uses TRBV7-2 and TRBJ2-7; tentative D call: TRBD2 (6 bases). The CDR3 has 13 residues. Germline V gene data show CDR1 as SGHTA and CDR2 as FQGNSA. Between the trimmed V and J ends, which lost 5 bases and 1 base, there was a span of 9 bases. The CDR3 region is CASSNRGSYEQYF. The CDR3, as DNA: TGTGCCAGCAGCAACCGGGGGTCCTACGAGCAGTACTTC.

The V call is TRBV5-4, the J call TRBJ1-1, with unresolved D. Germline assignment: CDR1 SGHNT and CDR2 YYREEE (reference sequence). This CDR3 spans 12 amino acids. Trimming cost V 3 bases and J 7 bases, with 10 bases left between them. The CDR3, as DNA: TGTGCCAGCAGCTCGTCGGGATATGAAGCTTTCTTT. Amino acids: CASSSSGYEAFF.

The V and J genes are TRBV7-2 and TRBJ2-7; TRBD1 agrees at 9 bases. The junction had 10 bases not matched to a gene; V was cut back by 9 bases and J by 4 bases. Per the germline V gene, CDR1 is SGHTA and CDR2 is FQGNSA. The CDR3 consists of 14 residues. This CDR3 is CASCVGQGRYEQYF. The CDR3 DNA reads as TGTGCCAGTTGCGTTGGACAGGGGAGGTACGAGCAGTACTTC.

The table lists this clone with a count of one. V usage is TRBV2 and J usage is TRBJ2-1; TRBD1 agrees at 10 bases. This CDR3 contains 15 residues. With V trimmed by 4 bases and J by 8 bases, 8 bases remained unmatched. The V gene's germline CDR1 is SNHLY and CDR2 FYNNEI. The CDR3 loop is CASSGGQGVTHEQFF. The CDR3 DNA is TGTGCCAGCAGTGGAGGACAGGGGGTGACGCATGAGCAGTTCTTC.

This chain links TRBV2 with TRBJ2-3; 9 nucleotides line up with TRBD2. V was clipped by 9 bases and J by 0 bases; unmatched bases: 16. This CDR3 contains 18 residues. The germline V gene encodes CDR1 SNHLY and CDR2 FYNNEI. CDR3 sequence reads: CARGLASGASPSTDTQYF. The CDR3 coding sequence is TGTGCCAGGGGACTCGCTAGCGGGGCTTCCCCAAGCACAGATACGCAGTATTTT.

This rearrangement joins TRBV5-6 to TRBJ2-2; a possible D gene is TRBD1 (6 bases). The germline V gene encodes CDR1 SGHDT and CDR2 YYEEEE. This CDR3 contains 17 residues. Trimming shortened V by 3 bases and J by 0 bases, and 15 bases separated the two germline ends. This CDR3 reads CASSSRPSGANTGELFF. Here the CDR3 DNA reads TGTGCCAGCAGCTCTCGCCCTTCAGGGGCGAACACCGGGGAGCTGTTTTTT.

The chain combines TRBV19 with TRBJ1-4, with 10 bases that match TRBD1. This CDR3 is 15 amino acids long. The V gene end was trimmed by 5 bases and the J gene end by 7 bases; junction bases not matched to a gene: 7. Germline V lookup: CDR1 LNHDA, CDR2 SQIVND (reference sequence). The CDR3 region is CASSASTGGIEKLFF. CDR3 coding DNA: TGTGCCAGTAGTGCTTCGACAGGGGGCATTGAAAAACTGTTTTTT.